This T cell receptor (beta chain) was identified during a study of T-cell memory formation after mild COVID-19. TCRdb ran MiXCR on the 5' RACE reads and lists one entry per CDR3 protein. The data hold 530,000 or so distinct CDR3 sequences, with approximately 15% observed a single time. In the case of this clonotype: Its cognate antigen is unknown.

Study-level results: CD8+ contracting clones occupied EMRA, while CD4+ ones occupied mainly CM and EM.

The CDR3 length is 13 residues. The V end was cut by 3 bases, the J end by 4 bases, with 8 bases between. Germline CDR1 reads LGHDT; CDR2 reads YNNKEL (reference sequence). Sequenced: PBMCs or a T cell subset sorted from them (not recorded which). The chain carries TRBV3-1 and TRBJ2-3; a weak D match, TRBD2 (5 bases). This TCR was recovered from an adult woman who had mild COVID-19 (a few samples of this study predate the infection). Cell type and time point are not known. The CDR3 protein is CASSQASPDTQYF. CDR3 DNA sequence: TGTGCCAGCAGCCAGGCTAGCCCAGATACGCAGTATTTT.